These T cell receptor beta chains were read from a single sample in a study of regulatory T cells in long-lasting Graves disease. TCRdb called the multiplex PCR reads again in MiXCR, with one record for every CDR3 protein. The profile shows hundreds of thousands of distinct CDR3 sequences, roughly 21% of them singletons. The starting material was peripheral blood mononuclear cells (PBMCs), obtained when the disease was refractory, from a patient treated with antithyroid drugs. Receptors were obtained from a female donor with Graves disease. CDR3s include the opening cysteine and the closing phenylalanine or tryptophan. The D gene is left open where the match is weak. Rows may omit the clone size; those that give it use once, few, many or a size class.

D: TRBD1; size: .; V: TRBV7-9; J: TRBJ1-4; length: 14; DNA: TGTGCCAGCACAGGACAGGGGTCGAGGGAAAAACTGTTTTTT; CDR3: CASTGQGSREKLFF
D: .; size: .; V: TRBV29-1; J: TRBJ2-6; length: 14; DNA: TGCAGCGTTCGTCTGCACTCTGGGGCCAACGTCCTGACTTTC; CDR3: CSVRLHSGANVLTF
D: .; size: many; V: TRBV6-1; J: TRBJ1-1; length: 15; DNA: TGTGCCAGCAGTGAAAAGGCTGGGCAGAACACTGAAGCTTTCTTT; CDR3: CASSEKAGQNTEAFF
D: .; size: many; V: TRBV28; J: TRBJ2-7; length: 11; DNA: TGTGCCAGCAGCCCCGACTACGAGCAGTACTTC; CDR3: CASSPDYEQYF
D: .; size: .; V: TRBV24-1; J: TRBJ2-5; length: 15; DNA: TGTGCCACCAGTGAGGGGCAGGGCGGGTGGGAGACCCAGTACTTC; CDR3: CATSEGQGGWETQYF
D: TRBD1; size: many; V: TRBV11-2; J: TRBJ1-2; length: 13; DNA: TGTGCCAGCAGCCCTAGGACAGGGGATGGCTACACCTTC; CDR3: CASSPRTGDGYTF
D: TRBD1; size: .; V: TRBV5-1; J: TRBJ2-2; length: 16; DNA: TGCGCCAGCAGCTGGGACAGGGTCGGGCGGACCGGGGAGCTGTTTTTT; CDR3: CASSWDRVGRTGELFF
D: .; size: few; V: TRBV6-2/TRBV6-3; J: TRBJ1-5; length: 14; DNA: TGTGCCAGCAGCACGGACACGGGGGAGCTGCCCCAGCATTTT; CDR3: CASSTDTGELPQHF
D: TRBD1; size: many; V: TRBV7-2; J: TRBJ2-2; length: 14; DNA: TGCGCCAGCAGTCGGGACAGCAACACCGGGGAGCTGTTTTTT; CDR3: CASSRDSNTGELFF
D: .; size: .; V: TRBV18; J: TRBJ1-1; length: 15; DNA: TGTGCCAGCTTTAACAAAGGGACTCCAGACACTGAAGCTTTCTTT; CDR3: CASFNKGTPDTEAFF
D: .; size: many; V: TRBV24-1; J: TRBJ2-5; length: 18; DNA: TGTGCCACCAGTGACCCCACGGAAAGGGTCGGTCGGGGAGAGACCCAGTACTTC; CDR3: CATSDPTERVGRGETQYF